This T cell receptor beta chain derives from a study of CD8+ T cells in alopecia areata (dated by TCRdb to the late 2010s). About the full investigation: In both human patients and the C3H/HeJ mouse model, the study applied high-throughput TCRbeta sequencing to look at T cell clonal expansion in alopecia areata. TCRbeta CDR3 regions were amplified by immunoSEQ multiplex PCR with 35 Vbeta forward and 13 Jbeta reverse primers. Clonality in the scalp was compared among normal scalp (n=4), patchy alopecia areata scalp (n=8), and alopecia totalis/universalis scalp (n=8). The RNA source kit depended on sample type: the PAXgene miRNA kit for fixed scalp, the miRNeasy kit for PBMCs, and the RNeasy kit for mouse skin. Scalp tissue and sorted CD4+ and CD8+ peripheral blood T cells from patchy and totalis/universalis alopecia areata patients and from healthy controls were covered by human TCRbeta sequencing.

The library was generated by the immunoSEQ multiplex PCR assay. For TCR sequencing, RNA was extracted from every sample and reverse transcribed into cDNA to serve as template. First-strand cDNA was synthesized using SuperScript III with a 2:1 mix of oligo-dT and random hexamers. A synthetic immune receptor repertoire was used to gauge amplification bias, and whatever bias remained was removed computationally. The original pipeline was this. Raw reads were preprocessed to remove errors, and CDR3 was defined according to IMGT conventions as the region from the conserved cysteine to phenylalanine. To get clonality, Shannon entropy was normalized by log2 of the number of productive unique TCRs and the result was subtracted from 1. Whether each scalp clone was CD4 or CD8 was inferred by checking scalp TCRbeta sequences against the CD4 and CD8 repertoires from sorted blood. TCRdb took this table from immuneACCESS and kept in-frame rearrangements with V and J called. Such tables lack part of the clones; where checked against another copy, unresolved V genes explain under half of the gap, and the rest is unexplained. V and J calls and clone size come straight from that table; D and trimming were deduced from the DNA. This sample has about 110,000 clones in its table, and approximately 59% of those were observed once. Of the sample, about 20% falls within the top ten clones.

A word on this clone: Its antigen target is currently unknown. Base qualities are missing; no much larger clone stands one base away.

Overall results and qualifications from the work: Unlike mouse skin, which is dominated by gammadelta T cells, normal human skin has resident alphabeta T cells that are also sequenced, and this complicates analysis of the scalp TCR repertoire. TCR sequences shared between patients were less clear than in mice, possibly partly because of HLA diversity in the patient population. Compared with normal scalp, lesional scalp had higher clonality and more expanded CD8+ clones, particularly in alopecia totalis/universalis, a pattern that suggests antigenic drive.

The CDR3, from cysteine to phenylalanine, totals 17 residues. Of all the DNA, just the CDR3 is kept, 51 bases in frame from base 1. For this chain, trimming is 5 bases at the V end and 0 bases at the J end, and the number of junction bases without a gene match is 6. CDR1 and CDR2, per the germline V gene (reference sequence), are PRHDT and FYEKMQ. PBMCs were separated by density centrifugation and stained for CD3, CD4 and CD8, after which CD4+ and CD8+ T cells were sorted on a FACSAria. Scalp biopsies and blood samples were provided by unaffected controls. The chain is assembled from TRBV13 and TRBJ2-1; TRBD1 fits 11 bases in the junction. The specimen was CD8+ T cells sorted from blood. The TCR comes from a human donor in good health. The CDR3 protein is CASSRTGGLSSYNEQFF. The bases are TGTGCCAGCAGCAGGACAGGGGGCCTGAGCTCCTACAATGAGCAGTTCTTC.